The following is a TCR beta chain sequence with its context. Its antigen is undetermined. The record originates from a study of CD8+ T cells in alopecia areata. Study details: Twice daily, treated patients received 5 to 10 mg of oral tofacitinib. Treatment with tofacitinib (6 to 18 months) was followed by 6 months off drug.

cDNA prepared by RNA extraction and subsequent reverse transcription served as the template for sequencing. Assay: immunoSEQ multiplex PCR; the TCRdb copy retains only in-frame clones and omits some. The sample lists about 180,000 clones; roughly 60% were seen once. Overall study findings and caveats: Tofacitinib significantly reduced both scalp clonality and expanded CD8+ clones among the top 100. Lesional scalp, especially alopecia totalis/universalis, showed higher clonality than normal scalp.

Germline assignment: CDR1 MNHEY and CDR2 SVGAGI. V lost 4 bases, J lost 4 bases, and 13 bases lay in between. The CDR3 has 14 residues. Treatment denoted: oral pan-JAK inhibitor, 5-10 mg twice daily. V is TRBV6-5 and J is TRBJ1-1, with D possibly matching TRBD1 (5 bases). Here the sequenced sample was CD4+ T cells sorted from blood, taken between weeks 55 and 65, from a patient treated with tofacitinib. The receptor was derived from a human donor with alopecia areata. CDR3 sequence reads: CASSWGRKGTEAFF. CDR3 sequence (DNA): TGTGCCAGCAGTTGGGGACGGAAAGGCACTGAAGCTTTCTTT.